The 21 T cell receptor beta chains below were found in one sample sequenced in a study of blood T cell repertoires in COVID-19. Sequenced by immunoSEQ multiplex PCR; TCRdb stores in-frame clones only, minus some. The sample lists 400,000 to 450,000 clones, 80% to 90% occurring once. Sequenced: PBMCs or T cells enriched from blood (not recorded which). Receptors originate from a man aged 30 to 39 who had recovered from COVID-19.

The chain has TRBV11-2 and TRBJ2-6; 8 nucleotides align to TRBD2. After removal of 8 bases from V and 0 bases from J, the junction contained 9 bases not matched to a gene. Per the germline V gene, CDR1 is SGHAT and CDR2 is FQNNGV. The length of the CDR3 is 17 residues. The CDR3 bases are TGTGCCAGCCCCATACGGGGGGGGGACTCTGGGGCCAACGTCCTGACTTTC. Protein: CASPIRGGDSGANVLTF.

This clone came up once. The CDR3 loop is CAIRGGYEQYF. CDR3 DNA: TGTGCCATCCGGGGGGGCTACGAGCAGTACTTC. The chain couples TRBV10-3 to TRBJ2-7, with TRBD2 matching over 8 bases. This CDR3 region has 11 residues. The V gene end was trimmed by 8 bases and the J gene end by 3 bases; junction bases not matched to a gene: 0. From germline, CDR1 is ENHRY and CDR2 SYGVKD.

The V and J genes are TRBV2 and TRBJ1-1; D perhaps matches TRBD1 (6 bases). The V end was cut by 4 bases, the J end by 8 bases, with 14 bases between. The CDR3 is 13 amino acids. CDR1 is SNHLY and CDR2 is FYNNEI in the germline V gene. CDR3 DNA sequence: TGTGCCAGCAGTGGACAGGTCTTTTGGGAAGCTTTCTTT. Translation gives CASSGQVFWEAFF.

The gene calls are TRBV7-9 and TRBJ1-2; maybe TRBD1 (5 bases). V shed 5 bases and J shed 4 bases, with 14 bases lying between them. The CDR3 consists of 14 residues. Germline V CDR1 and CDR2: SEHNR, FQNEAQ (reference sequence). In DNA, the CDR3 is TGTGCCAGCAGCGCGACCACAGGCTTCTATGGCTACACCTTC. Translated: CASSATTGFYGYTF.

The CDR3, as DNA: TGTGCCAGCAGCCAGGGTCTAGCGGGGTCCTACGAGCAGTACTTC. Protein: CASSQGLAGSYEQYF. V usage is TRBV5-5 and J usage is TRBJ2-7; 9 bases map to TRBD2. The CDR3 covers 15 residues. Germline assignment: CDR1 SGHKS and CDR2 YYEKEE (reference sequence). J was trimmed by 1 base and V by 4 bases; bases with no gene match: 6. Filled out from reference TRBV5-5 and TRBJ2-7, the complete variable domain reads DAGVTQSPTHLIKTRGQQVTLRCSPISGHKSVSWYQQVLGQGPQFIFQYYEKEERGRGNFPDRFSARQFPNYSSELNVNALLLGDSALYLCASSQGLAGSYEQYFGPGTRLTVT.

This clone was detected a few times. This sequence joins TRBV11-2 and TRBJ2-7, with 8 bases lining up with TRBD1. V shed 4 bases, J shed 6 bases, and the junction held 11 bases outside the gene matches. CDR1 and CDR2 (germline): SGHAT, FQNNGV. CDR3 size: 15 residues. CDR3 bases: TGTGCCAGCAGCTGGGGGGACAGGTCCCCCCCCGAGCAGTACTTC. It encodes CASSWGDRSPPEQYF. The whole variable domain, filled in from reference TRBV11-2 and TRBJ2-7, reads EAGVAQSPRYKIIEKRQSVAFWCNPISGHATLYWYQQILGQGPKLLIQFQNNGVVDDSQLPKDRFSAERLKGVDSTLKIQPAKLEDSAVYLCASSWGDRSPPEQYFGPGTRLTVT.

V gene TRBV6-5 combines with J gene TRBJ2-3; 7 nucleotides match TRBD1. Trimming cost V 6 bases and J 2 bases; bases outside gene matches: 5. The CDR3 is made up of 14 amino acids. CDR1 and CDR2 from the germline V gene are MNHEY and SVGAGI. CDR3 DNA sequence: TGTGCCAGCAGCCGAGACAGGGACACAGATACGCAGTATTTT. This sequence encodes CASSRDRDTDTQYF.

The genes are TRBV7-8 and TRBJ1-1, with 7 bases lining up with TRBD1. Germline CDR1 is SGHVS and CDR2 is FQNEAQ. The CDR3 consists of 15 residues. Trimming took 6 bases from V and 5 from J; bases not matched to a gene: 12. The CDR3 loop is CASRRRQGRETEAFF. DNA of the CDR3: TGTGCCAGCAGACGTAGACAGGGTAGGGAAACTGAAGCTTTCTTT.

This chain joins TRBV15 and TRBJ1-2, with D perhaps matching TRBD1 (6 bases). Per the germline V gene, CDR1 is LNHNV and CDR2 is YYDKDF (reference sequence). Trimming pared 0 bases from V and 7 bases from J, leaving 18 bases between. The CDR3 totals 16 residues. The CDR3 coding sequence is TGTGCCACCAGCAGAGATCGGGTAGGGGGAACAGGTGGCTACACCTTC. Amino acid sequence: CATSRDRVGGTGGYTF.

With regard to this clone: The same CDR3 arises from other DNA sequences in this sample as well. The chain is built from TRBV5-1 and TRBJ2-7; possible D gene TRBD2, 6 bases. There are 14 residues in the CDR3. Per the germline V gene, CDR1 is SGHRS and CDR2 is YFSETQ. The V end was cut by 2 bases, the J end by 0 bases, with 9 bases between. CDR3 in DNA: TGCGCCAGCAGCTTAGGAGCGGGCTCCTACGAGCAGTACTTC. This codes for CASSLGAGSYEQYF.

In its sample, this clone was seen a few times. The chain recombines TRBV5-4 with TRBJ2-7; 7 bases line up with TRBD2. Unmatched junction bases numbered 17, after V lost 5 bases and J lost 6 bases. CDR3 length: 16 amino acids. The germline CDR1 and CDR2 sequences are SGHNT and YYREEE (reference sequence). The CDR3 protein is CASRAYSPSGAGEQYF. CDR3 coding DNA: TGTGCCAGCAGGGCCTACAGTCCGAGCGGGGCCGGCGAGCAGTACTTC.

The CDR3 bases are TGTGCCTGTAGAGGCGGAATACCGCAAGAGACCCAGTACTTC. It is translated as CACRGGIPQETQYF. V usage is TRBV30 and J usage is TRBJ2-5; D uncertain. Deletions cut 6 bases from V and 2 bases from J, with 16 bases between. Germline V gene data show CDR1 as GTSNPN and CDR2 as SVGIG (reference sequence). This CDR3 has 14 amino acids.

The chain has TRBV3-1 (or the pseudogene TRBV3-2) and TRBJ1-3; the D is unclear. The CDR3 totals 14 residues. V was pared by 8 bases and J by 0 bases, with 11 bases between. Germline values: CDR1 LGHDT, CDR2 YNNKEL (reference sequence). The chain's CDR3 is CASRPSGSGNTIYF. In DNA form, the CDR3 reads TGTGCCAGCCGCCCCTCGGGCTCTGGAAACACCATATATTTT.

The rearrangement joins TRBV30 to TRBJ2-3; TRBD2 might be the D (5 bases). V was pared by 0 bases and J by 13 bases, with 17 bases between. The CDR3 length is 13 residues. CDR1 and CDR2 (germline): GTSNPN, SVGIG (reference sequence). In DNA form, the CDR3 reads TGTGCCTGGAGTGTACCGAGCGGCAGCCAGGAGTATTTT. It translates to CAWSVPSGSQEYF.

This chain connects TRBV28 to TRBJ2-7; 13 bases agree with TRBD2. This CDR3 is built from 14 residues. Per germline, CDR1 MDHEN and CDR2 SYDVKM. Trimming took 7 bases from V and 4 from J; bases not matched to a gene: 4. CDR3 amino acids: CASKRLAGGYEQYF. The CDR3 nucleotides are TGTGCCAGCAAAAGACTAGCGGGAGGATACGAGCAGTACTTC. The full variable domain, in which reference TRBV28 and TRBJ2-7 provide the parts outside the CDR3, is DVKVTQSSRYLVKRTGEKVFLECVQDMDHENMFWYRQDPGLGLRLIYFSYDVKMKEKGDIPEGYSVSREKKERFSLILESASTNQTSMYLCASKRLAGGYEQYFGPGTRLTVT.

The chain is built from TRBV7-9 and TRBJ1-1; 9 positions agree with TRBD1. Germline V CDR1 and CDR2: SEHNR, FQNEAQ (reference sequence). This CDR3 has 14 amino acids. V was pared by 8 bases and J by 0 bases, with 4 bases of the junction left unmatched. For the CDR3, the DNA is TGTGCCAGCTCCCGGGACAGGGTGAACACTGAAGCTTTCTTT. It encodes CASSRDRVNTEAFF.

The chain employs TRBV9 and TRBJ2-2; D remains unclear. The V end was cut by 2 bases, the J end by 7 bases, with 6 bases between. The CDR3 spans 12 residues. Germline CDR1 reads SGDLS; CDR2 reads YYNGEE. CDR3 amino acids: CASSVYGGELFF. The CDR3, as DNA: TGTGCCAGCAGCGTCTACGGCGGGGAGCTGTTTTTT.

The chain has TRBV27 and TRBJ2-7; D might be TRBD1 (5 bases). The CDR3 sequence is 13 residues long. Trimming left V 5 bases short and J 3 bases short, with 11 bases between. Germline CDR1 is MNHEY and CDR2 is SMNVEV (reference sequence). Here the CDR3 DNA reads TGTGCCAGCAGTCCCCGACAGAACTACGAGCAGTACTTC. Translation: CASSPRQNYEQYF.

The J gene is TRBJ2-1, the V gene TRBV7-6; TRBD2 matches at 8 bases. The CDR3 is 17 residues long. CDR1 SGHVS and CDR2 FNYEAQ come from the germline V gene. Trimming cost V 1 base and J 7 bases; bases outside gene matches: 12. The CDR3 region is CASSLGVLAVLVNEQFF. In DNA, the CDR3 is TGTGCCAGCAGCTTAGGAGTACTAGCGGTATTAGTTAATGAGCAGTTCTTC.

J is TRBJ2-7 and V is TRBV27, with 14 bases that match TRBD2. This CDR3 region has 17 residues. Germline lookup yields CDR1 MNHEY and CDR2 SMNVEV (reference sequence). V was pared by 0 bases and J by 4 bases, with 5 bases of the junction left unmatched. The chain's CDR3 is CASSLSWTSGRIYEQYF. In DNA form, the CDR3 reads TGTGCCAGCAGTTTATCATGGACTAGCGGGAGGATTTACGAGCAGTACTTC.

The chain uses TRBV4-2 and TRBJ1-5; D not resolved. This CDR3 comprises 14 residues. V dropped 1 base and J dropped 5 bases, with 9 bases sitting between them. From germline, CDR1 is LGHNA and CDR2 YNFKEQ. The CDR3 loop is CASSQGESDQPQHF. Here the CDR3 DNA reads TGTGCCAGCAGCCAAGGCGAATCCGATCAGCCCCAGCATTTT.